The rows below give T cell receptor beta chains drawn from one sample of a study of Ad26.COV2.S vaccination and SARS-CoV-2 variants. Here immunoSEQ multiplex PCR was the method, and the copy in TCRdb shows in-frame clones only, minus some. The sample consists of under 550,000 clones, over 75% of them appearing once. The material was peripheral blood, obtained in a trial of Ad26.COV2.S vaccine versus placebo. These receptors originate from a person aged 18-65 years who received the Ad26.COV2.S COVID-19 vaccine or a placebo. Each CDR3 is given with its conserved first and last residue. A D gene is named only where the DNA matches it firmly. Where a row states a size, it is once, few, many or the class of an expanded clone; other rows omit it.

14 - TRBJ2-2 TRBV6-6 - CASSTEFGGGELFF TGTGCCAGCAGTACCGAATTTGGGGGCGGGGAGCTGTTTTTT
12 - TRBJ1-4 TRBV2 - CASRQWNEKLFF TGTGCCAGCCGACAGTGGAATGAAAAACTGTTTTTT
15 - TRBJ2-2 TRBV4-1 - CASSRTGPLGGELFF TGCGCCAGCAGCCGCACGGGGCCGTTGGGCGGGGAGCTGTTTTTT
15 - TRBJ2-2 TRBV6-5 once CASSYSSENAGELFF TGTGCCAGCAGTTACTCGAGTGAGAACGCCGGGGAGCTGTTTTTT
16 - TRBJ1-3 TRBV5-6 - CASSPGRMTSGNTIYF TGTGCCAGCAGCCCGGGACGCATGACCTCTGGAAACACCATATATTTT
16 - TRBJ1-1 TRBV12-2 - CASNISEGGRLTEAFF TGTGCAAGTAACATCTCGGAGGGGGGGCGTCTCACTGAAGCTTTCTTT
14 - TRBJ1-2 TRBV5-1 - CASSLAGEDYGYTF TGCGCCAGCAGCTTGGCGGGGGAAGACTATGGCTACACCTTC
16 TRBD2 TRBJ2-1 TRBV6-4 - CASRGLAGGSDNEQFF TGTGCCAGCAGAGGACTAGCGGGGGGATCCGACAATGAGCAGTTCTTC
14 - TRBJ2-5 TRBV5-4 - CASSSATTQETQYF TGTGCCAGCAGTTCGGCGACTACCCAAGAGACCCAGTACTTC
16 - TRBJ1-6 TRBV28 - CASSVGEITGTSPLHF TGTGCCAGCAGTGTCGGAGAAATTACAGGGACTTCACCCCTCCACTTT
17 TRBD1 TRBJ1-5 TRBV19 - CASSMRDRRNSNQPQHF TGTGCCAGTAGTATGAGGGACAGGAGAAATAGCAATCAGCCCCAGCATTTT